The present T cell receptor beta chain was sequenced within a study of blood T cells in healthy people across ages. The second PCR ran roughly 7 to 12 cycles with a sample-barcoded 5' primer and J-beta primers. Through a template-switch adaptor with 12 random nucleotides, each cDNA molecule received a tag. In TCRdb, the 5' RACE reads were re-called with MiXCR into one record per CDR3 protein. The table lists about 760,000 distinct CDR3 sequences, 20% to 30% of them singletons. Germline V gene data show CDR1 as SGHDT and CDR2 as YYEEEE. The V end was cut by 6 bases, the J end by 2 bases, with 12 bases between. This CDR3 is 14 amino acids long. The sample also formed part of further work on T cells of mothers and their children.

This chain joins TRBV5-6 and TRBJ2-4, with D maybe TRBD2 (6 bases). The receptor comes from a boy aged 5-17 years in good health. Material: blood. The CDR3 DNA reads TGTGCCAGCACCCGGAGGGGTACCAAAAACATTCAGTACTTC. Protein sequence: CASTRRGTKNIQYF.